This record looks at one T cell receptor beta chain sequence and its context. This may come from a read error, since a much larger clone is one base off. Germline V gene sequence: CDR1 WNHNN, CDR2 SYGVQD (reference sequence). CDR3 size: 15 residues. The authors built TCR beta libraries using iRepertoire HTBI primers and Arm-PCR of CDR3 regions. TCRdb itself ran the multiplex PCR reads through MiXCR, one entry per CDR3 protein. The table includes 350,000 to 500,000 distinct CDR3 sequences, about 16% detected once. This sample was included in a study of regulatory T cells in long-lasting Graves disease. Documented time point: newly diagnosed GD, antithyroid drugs for less than 3 months. PBMC-derived RNA was used for the TCR library. These data were also filed under a second study, of T cells in Graves' hyperthyroidism and ophthalmopathy. That paper states: Graves' hyperthyroidism was deemed stable absent ophthalmopathy progression within 18 months. The TCR CDR3 first-round RT-PCR relied on the HTBI primer set. Ophthalmopathy cases were set apart from stable hyperthyroidism by a 13 V-J model.

The starting material was peripheral blood mononuclear cells (PBMCs), obtained at new diagnosis, from a patient treated with antithyroid drugs. This TCR came from a woman under 30 with Graves disease. The chain combines TRBV10-1 with TRBJ1-1, with TRBD1 as a possible D gene (6 bases). CDR3 nucleotide sequence: TGCGCCCGCAGTGAGGACAGATCTCCGGGAAGGGAAGCTTTCTTT. It encodes CARSEDRSPGREAFF.